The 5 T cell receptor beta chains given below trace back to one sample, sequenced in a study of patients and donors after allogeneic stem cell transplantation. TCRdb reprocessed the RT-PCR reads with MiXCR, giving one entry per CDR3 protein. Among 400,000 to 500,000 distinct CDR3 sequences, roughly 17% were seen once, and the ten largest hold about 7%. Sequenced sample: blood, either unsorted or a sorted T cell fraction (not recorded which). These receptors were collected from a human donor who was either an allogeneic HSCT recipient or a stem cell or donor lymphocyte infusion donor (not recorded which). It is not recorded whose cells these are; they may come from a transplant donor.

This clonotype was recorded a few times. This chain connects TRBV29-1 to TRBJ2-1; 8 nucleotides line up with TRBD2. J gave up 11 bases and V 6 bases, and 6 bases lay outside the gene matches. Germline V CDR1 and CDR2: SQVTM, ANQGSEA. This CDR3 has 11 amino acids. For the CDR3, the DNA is TGCAGCGTCCCCGGGAGGGAAAAGCAGTTCTTC. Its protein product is CSVPGREKQFF.

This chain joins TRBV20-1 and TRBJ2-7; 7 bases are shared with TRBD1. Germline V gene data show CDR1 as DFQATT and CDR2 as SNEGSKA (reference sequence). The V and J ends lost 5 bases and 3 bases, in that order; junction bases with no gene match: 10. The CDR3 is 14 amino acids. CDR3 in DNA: TGCAGTGCTGCTCCTGACAGGGCCCTCTACGAGCAGTACTTC. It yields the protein CSAAPDRALYEQYF.

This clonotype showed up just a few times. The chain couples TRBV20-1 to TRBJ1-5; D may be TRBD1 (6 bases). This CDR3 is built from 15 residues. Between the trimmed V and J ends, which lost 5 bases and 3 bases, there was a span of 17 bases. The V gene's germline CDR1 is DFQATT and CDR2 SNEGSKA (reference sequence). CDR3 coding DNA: TGCAGTGCTTTTAGGGGGGGAAGCTTCAATCAGCCCCAGCATTTT. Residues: CSAFRGGSFNQPQHF.

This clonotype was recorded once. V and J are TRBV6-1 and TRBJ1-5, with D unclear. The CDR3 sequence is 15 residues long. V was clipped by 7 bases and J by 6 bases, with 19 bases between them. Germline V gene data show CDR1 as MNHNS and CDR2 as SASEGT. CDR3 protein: CASNPVGTGSQPQHF. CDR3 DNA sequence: TGTGCCAGCAATCCTGTTGGTACGGGCAGTCAGCCCCAGCATTTT.

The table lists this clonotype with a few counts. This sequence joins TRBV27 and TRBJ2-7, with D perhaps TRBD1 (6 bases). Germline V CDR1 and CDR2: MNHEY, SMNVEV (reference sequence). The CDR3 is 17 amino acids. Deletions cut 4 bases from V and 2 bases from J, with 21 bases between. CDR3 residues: CASSSGPGTPIPYEQYF. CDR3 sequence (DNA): TGTGCCAGCAGTTCCGGACCCGGGACACCAATACCCTACGAGCAGTACTTC.